A selection of T cell receptor beta chains follows, all from one sample in a study of response to subunit inactivated influenza vaccine. MiXCR, applied by TCRdb to the RT-PCR reads, yields one record per CDR3 protein. The data hold about 830,000 distinct CDR3 sequences, with approximately 17% observed a single time. Sequencing was performed on PBMCs from blood, taken around 5 days after vaccination. These receptor sequences come from a man aged 50-60 years who received an inactivated influenza vaccine. CDR3s leave out the opening cysteine and the closing phenylalanine or tryptophan.

>11|TRBV29-1|TRBJ2-5
SVGQGGRETQY
>15|TRBV7-2|TRBJ2-2
ASSYYQGQVNTGELF
>14|TRBV5-1|TRBJ2-7
ASSLELDRPAYEQY
>13|TRBV10-3|TRBJ2-1
AISEGSRAYNEQF
>16|TRBV5-1|TRBJ2-6
ASQARESPLSGANVLT
>16|TRBV6-2/TRBV6-3|TRBJ2-1
ASSNDVFGGSEHNEQF
>13|TRBV11-1|TRBJ2-7
ASSTRDRGGYEQY
>10|TRBV29-1|TRBJ2-7
SGLAGGGEQY
>12|TRBV20-1|TRBJ2-7
SARTDRGRYEQY
>12|TRBV10-3|TRBJ2-1
AISGTSVNNEQF
>13|TRBV4-1|TRBJ2-5
ASSHPGTGQETQY
>15|TRBV28|TRBJ2-2
ASSLRVGAQRAGELF
>12|TRBV6-1|TRBJ2-2
ASGGTGLTGELF
>10|TRBV5-6|TRBJ1-1
ASSLSVGEAF
>10|TRBV6-2/TRBV6-3|TRBJ2-1
ASSLYWYEQF
>13|TRBV5-1|TRBJ2-7
ASSLGSSGTYEQY
>14|TRBV6-5|TRBJ1-2
ASSYTAGEGGEGYT
>16|TRBV3-1|TRBJ2-5
ASGGEGRGRLGGETQY
>11|TRBV4-3|TRBJ1-5
ASSQDMVQPQH
>12|TRBV6-2/TRBV6-3|TRBJ1-2
ASSYGDDFYGYT
>13|TRBV6-1|TRBJ1-2
ASSLTGQYHYGYT
>13|TRBV18|TRBJ1-3
ASSPDSDSGNTIY
>13|TRBV12-3/TRBV12-4|TRBJ2-7
ASSRSGLDRYEQY
>11|TRBV5-1|TRBJ2-1
ASSSPAGNEQF
>9|TRBV20-1|TRBJ2-5
SPGVAETQY
>13|TRBV24-1|TRBJ2-5
ATKGRREGGETQY
>13|TRBV6-1|TRBJ2-5
ASSESDQGWETQY
>12|TRBV6-1|TRBJ2-1
ASTGASGYNEQF
>13|TRBV20-1|TRBJ2-5
SALVSGGRQETQY
>14|TRBV28|TRBJ1-2
ASSLGQGGSYYGYT
>13|TRBV12-3/TRBV12-4|TRBJ2-3
ASSSEGTGTDTQY
>12|TRBV5-1|TRBJ1-2
ASSDRPTNYGYT
>13|TRBV10-3|TRBJ2-5
AISELAGATETQY
>15|TRBV7-2|TRBJ2-3
ASSLGAGGKGTDTQY
>17|TRBV4-2|TRBJ2-6
ASSQTYRGFGSGANVLT
>11|TRBV20-1|TRBJ1-4
SGRGPANEKLF
>12|TRBV5-1|TRBJ2-5
ASSPAWGKETQY
>13|TRBV5-1|TRBJ2-2
ASSAGQGLARELF
>10|TRBV6-5|TRBJ1-1
ASRLTQGGTF
>14|TRBV18|TRBJ1-3
ASSPLLQGAGNTIY
>12|TRBV7-2|TRBJ2-3
ASSFRTGPDTQY
>11|TRBV4-2|TRBJ2-7
ASSQDTGGEQY
>10|TRBV12-3/TRBV12-4|TRBJ2-1
ASSHQIGEQF
>12|TRBV20-1|TRBJ2-1
SVRSPREGGEQF
>14|TRBV27|TRBJ2-5
ASSFAAGLATGAQY
>11|TRBV20-1|TRBJ2-7
SARGLAGWEQY
>10|TRBV6-2/TRBV6-3|TRBJ2-1
ASRRNRDEQF
>13|TRBV4-2|TRBJ2-7
ASSPRTSDRYEQY
>12|TRBV4-1|TRBJ2-7
ASSQEERDYEQY
>12|TRBV4-1|TRBJ1-1
ASSPQGAYTEAF
>12|TRBV7-9|TRBJ1-2
ASSAEAGPYGYT
>13|TRBV7-7|TRBJ1-4
ASSPGISTNEKLF
>13|TRBV4-1|TRBJ1-2
ASSQDTKPNYGYT
>12|TRBV12-3/TRBV12-4|TRBJ1-5
ASTMRGGKQPQH
>11|TRBV7-9|TRBJ2-7
ASSYTSQYEQY